This TCR beta chain was obtained from a study of early T cells in non-severe SARS-CoV-2 infection. About the research overall: Sequencing of unsorted whole blood was done on bulk RNA, leaving chains unpaired.

As concerns this clonotype: Its antigen remains unknown.

CDR1 and CDR2 from the germline V gene are MNHNS and SASEGT. Between the trimmed V and J ends, which lost 7 bases and 7 bases, there was a span of 11 bases. CDR3 length: 13 amino acids. Individual cDNA molecules received unique molecular identifiers. Using its own MiXCR run on the 5' RACE reads, TCRdb lists one record per CDR3 protein. The sample contains 80,000 to 95,000 distinct CDR3 sequences, about 15% of which appear only once. Points from the study as a whole: Lookups in VDJdb leaned toward anti-spike CD8 responses and missed private and CD4 specificities.

The sequencing used whole blood, collected at baseline. The chain couples TRBV6-1 to TRBJ1-6; D ambiguous. The clonotype originates from an adult who was a healthcare worker with PCR-confirmed SARS-CoV-2 infection or an uninfected control (not recorded which). This CDR3 reads CASTEVRNSPLHF. CDR3 DNA: TGTGCCAGCACCGAAGTTAGGAATTCACCCCTCCACTTT.